These 3 T cell receptor beta chains came from one sample sequenced in a study of blood T cell repertoires in COVID-19. Sequenced by immunoSEQ multiplex PCR; TCRdb stores in-frame clones only, minus some. Of some 200,000 clones in the sample, 94% were seen once. Sequences were obtained from peripheral blood. Receptor source: a man aged 30-40 years with COVID-19, enrolled during active disease.

The CDR3 coding sequence is TGTGCCAGTAGTATGCGCATCCAAGAGACCCAGTACTTC. Residues: CASSMRIQETQYF. This chain links TRBV19 with TRBJ2-5; no definite D call. This CDR3 is 13 amino acids long. Looked up from germline, CDR1 is LNHDA and CDR2 is SQIVND (reference sequence). Trimming removed 3 bases from V and 1 base from J, with 6 bases in between.

J is TRBJ2-2 and V is TRBV3-1 (or the pseudogene TRBV3-2), with 7 bases lining up with TRBD1. The CDR3 loop spans 14 amino acids. The ends lost 5 bases at V and 1 base at J; junction bases unmatched: 1. Germline CDR1 and CDR2: LGHDT and YNNKEL (reference sequence). CDR3 in amino acids: CASSRTGNTGELFF. Written as DNA, the CDR3 is TGTGCCAGCAGCAGGACAGGGAACACCGGGGAGCTGTTTTTT.

The chain combines TRBV3-1 (or the pseudogene TRBV3-2) with TRBJ2-1; TRBD1 is a possible D gene (7 bases). Trimming shortened V by 3 bases and J by 4 bases, and 10 bases separated the two germline ends. The CDR3 sequence is 14 residues long. Germline lookup yields CDR1 LGHDT and CDR2 YNNKEL (reference sequence). CDR3 region: CASSQAGGYNEQFF. DNA of the CDR3: TGTGCCAGCAGCCAGGCAGGGGGGTACAATGAGCAGTTCTTC.